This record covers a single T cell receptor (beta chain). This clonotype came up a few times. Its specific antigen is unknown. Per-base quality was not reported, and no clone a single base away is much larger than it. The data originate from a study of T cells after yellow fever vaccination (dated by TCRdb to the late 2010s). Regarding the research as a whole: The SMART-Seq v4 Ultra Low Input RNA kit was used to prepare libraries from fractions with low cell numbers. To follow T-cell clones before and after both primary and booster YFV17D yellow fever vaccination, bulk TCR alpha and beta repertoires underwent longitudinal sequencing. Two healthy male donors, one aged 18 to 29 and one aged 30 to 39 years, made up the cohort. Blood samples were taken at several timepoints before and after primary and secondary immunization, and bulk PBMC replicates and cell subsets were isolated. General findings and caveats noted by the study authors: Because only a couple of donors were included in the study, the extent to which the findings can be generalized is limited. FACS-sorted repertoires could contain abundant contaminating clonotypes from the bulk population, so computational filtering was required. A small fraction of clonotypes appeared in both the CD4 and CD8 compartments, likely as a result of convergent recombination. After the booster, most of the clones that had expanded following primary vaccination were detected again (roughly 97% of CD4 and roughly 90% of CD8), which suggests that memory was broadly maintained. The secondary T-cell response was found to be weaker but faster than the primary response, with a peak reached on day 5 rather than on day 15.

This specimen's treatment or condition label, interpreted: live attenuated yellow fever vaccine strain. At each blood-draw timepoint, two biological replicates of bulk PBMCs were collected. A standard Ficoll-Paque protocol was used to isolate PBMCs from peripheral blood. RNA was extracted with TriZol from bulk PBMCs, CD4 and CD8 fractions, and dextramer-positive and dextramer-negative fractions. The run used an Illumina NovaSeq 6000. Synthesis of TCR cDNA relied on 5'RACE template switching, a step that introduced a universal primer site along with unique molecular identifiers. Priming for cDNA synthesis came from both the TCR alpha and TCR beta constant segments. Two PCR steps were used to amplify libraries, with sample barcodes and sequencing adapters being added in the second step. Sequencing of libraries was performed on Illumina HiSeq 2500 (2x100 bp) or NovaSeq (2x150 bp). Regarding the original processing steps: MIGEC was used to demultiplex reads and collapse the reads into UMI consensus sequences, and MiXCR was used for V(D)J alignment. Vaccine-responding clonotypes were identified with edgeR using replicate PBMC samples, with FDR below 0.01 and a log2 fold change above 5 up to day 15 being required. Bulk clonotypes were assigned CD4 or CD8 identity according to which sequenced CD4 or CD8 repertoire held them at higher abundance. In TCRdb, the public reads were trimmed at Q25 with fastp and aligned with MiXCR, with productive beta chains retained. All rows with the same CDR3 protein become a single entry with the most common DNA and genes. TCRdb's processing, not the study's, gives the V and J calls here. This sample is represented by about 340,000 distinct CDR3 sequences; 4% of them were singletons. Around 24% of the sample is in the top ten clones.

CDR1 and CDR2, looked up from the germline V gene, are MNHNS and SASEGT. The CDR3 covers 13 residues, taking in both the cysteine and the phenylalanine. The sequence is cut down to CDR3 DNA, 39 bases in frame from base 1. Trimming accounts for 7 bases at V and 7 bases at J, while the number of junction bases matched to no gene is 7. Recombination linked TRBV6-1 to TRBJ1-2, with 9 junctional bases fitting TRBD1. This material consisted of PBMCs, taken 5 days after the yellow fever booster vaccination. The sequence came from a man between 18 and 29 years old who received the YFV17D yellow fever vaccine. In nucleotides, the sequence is TGTGCCAGCAAGATGGACAGGGGAGGTGGCTACACCTTC. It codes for CASKMDRGGGYTF.